The following is a T cell receptor beta chain sequence with its context. The sample originates from a study of blood T cell repertoires in COVID-19. About the study: Samples came from the United States, Italy and Spain, spanning acute and convalescent COVID-19. Sample material is recorded as cDNA or gDNA derived from T cells, B-cell-depleted T cells, or PBMCs.

Authors' processing steps: Amplification from reference gene primers served as the basis for estimated nucleated cell counts. Using immunoSEQ multiplex PCR, the repertoire was profiled, and TCRdb retains in-frame clones only, with some absent. V and J calls plus clone size are reproduced from that table; the DNA served to infer D and trimming. The table lists about 170,000 clones, 85% to 90% of them singletons. Material for sequencing was peripheral blood. This receptor was taken from a man aged 18 to 30 with active or convalescent COVID-19.

The CDR3 loop reads CAWSGEYNSPLHF. CDR3 DNA sequence: TGTGCCTGGTCCGGGGAGTATAATTCACCCCTCCACTTT. The chain employs TRBV30 and TRBJ1-6; D is unresolved. CDR3 length equals 13 residues. Per germline, CDR1 GTSNPN and CDR2 SVGIG (reference sequence). V lost 5 bases, J lost 4 bases, and 9 bases lay in between.